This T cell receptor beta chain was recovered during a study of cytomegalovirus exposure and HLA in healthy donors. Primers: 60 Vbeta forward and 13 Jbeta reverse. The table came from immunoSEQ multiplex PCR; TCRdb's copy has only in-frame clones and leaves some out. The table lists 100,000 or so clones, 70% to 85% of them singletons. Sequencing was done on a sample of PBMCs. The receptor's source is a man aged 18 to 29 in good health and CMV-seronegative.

The CDR3 DNA sequence: TGCGCCAGCAGCTTAGGCCTAGCGGGGCCCTACGAGCAGTACTTC. Its protein is CASSLGLAGPYEQYF. The V call is TRBV5-1, the J call TRBJ2-7; the match to TRBD2 covers 9 bases. Germline CDR1 is SGHRS and CDR2 is YFSETQ. This CDR3 comprises 15 residues. Trimming at V came to 2 bases and at J to 2 bases, leaving 5 bases not matched to a gene.